Presented here are 10 T cell receptor beta chains from one specimen sequenced in a study of shared clonotypes between healthy human individuals (TCRdb year 2020). Libraries were constructed by the immunoSEQ multiplex PCR assay. Here the immuneACCESS table is served through TCRdb, limited to in-frame sequences with V and J called. Missing clones are a known gap in these copies; in checked studies unresolved V genes cover under half, and the rest lacks a known reason. This sample comprises about 600,000 clones, 95% to 98% of them detected only once. The ten largest clones capture less than 0.35% of the sample. CD8 naive samples consisted of CD45RO-negative cells that were positively selected for CCR7, yielding a CD45RA+CCR7+ population without TemRA cells. Sequenced: naive CD8+ T cells sorted from blood. The cell subset or site label corresponds to: CD45RA+CCR7+. These TCRs come from a young man in good health.

The chain employs TRBV7-9 and TRBJ2-7; D is perhaps TRBD2 (6 bases). Trimming pared 7 bases from V and 4 bases from J, leaving 20 bases between. Per the germline V gene, CDR1 is SEHNR and CDR2 is FQNEAQ (reference sequence). The CDR3 extends over 15 amino acids. The CDR3 DNA reads as TGTGCCAGCATCCTCTCCTTGGCTAGCGAATACGAGCAGTACTTC. This sequence encodes CASILSLASEYEQYF.

This clone appeared a single time. This rearrangement joins TRBV7-6 to TRBJ2-7, with D uncertain. V was trimmed by 2 bases and J by 4 bases, leaving 9 bases between them. This CDR3 comprises 13 residues. Looked up from germline, CDR1 is SGHVS and CDR2 is FNYEAQ. DNA for the CDR3: TGTGCCAGCAGCTTAAGCGCCGATTACGAGCAGTACTTC. Protein product: CASSLSADYEQYF.

The gene calls are TRBV27 and TRBJ1-1; no reliable D call. CDR3 length equals 13 residues. Germline V gene lookup returns CDR1 MNHEY and CDR2 SMNVEV (reference sequence). Trimming took off 8 bases at V and 0 bases at J, with 10 bases between the two ends. The CDR3 here is CASQLNLNTEAFF. The CDR3 DNA sequence: TGTGCCAGCCAGCTTAACCTGAACACTGAAGCTTTCTTT.

On this clone: This specimen includes other DNA sequences encoding the same CDR3. The chain couples TRBV5-1 to TRBJ2-7; TRBD1 or TRBD2 may be the D gene (5 bases each). Germline CDR1 and CDR2: SGHRS and YFSETQ. V lost 2 bases and J 2 bases, leaving 11 bases between the germline ends. The CDR3 totals 14 residues. In nucleotides, the CDR3 is TGCGCCAGCAGCTTAGAGGGGCGGACCTACGAGCAGTACTTC. Its translation is CASSLEGRTYEQYF.

The chain is built from TRBV7-6 and TRBJ2-2; TRBD1 matches 8 bases. V dropped 4 bases and J dropped 5; count of bases not matched to a gene: 9. The CDR3 is 16 residues long. Germline V CDR1 and CDR2: SGHVS, FNYEAQ. As DNA, the CDR3 is TGTGCCAGCAGCTCACTGGACAGGGAGAGAACCGGGGAGCTGTTTTTT. It is translated as CASSSLDRERTGELFF.

The chain joins TRBV29-1 to TRBJ2-2, with D perhaps being TRBD1 or TRBD2 (5 bases each). CDR1 and CDR2 (germline): SQVTM, ANQGSEA. The V gene lost 5 bases and the J gene lost 2 bases, with 12 bases spanning the gap. There are 14 residues in the CDR3. CDR3 amino acids: CSVLWGKNTGELFF. The CDR3 DNA reads as TGCAGCGTTCTTTGGGGGAAAAACACCGGGGAGCTGTTTTTT.

A single count supports this clone. This chain joins TRBV5-4 and TRBJ2-7; maybe TRBD1 (6 bases). The CDR3 consists of 13 residues. The germline CDR1 and CDR2 sequences are SGHNT and YYREEE (reference sequence). Deletions cut 4 bases from V and 4 bases from J, with 12 bases between. DNA of the CDR3: TGTGCCAGCAGCGCGGCGCAGGGGTACGAGCAGTACTTC. Amino acids: CASSAAQGYEQYF.

The chain links TRBV5-6 to TRBJ2-7; D gene unclear. CDR3 size: 17 residues. Germline V gives CDR1 SGHDT, CDR2 YYEEEE. V was shortened by 4 bases and J by 0 bases, with 20 bases between the two germline ends. This chain's CDR3 is CASSHGSLVNPSYEQYF. CDR3 coding DNA: TGTGCCAGCAGCCACGGCAGTCTTGTAAACCCCTCCTACGAGCAGTACTTC.

This clone appeared once. This sequence joins TRBV4-1 and TRBJ2-3, with 10 bases fitting TRBD2. The CDR3 is made up of 18 amino acids. The V and J ends lost 1 base and 5 bases, in that order; junction bases with no gene match: 12. Germline V lookup: CDR1 MGHRA, CDR2 YSYEKL. For the CDR3, the DNA is TGCGCCAGCAGCCAAGTTACGAGGGGACTAGCGATCGGAGATACGCAGTATTTT. Residues: CASSQVTRGLAIGDTQYF.

The chain recombines TRBV14 with TRBJ2-7; D gene unclear. V lost 0 bases and J lost 3, with 9 bases in between. The CDR3 length is 14 residues. Germline CDR1 reads SGHDN; CDR2 reads FVKESK. In DNA form, the CDR3 reads TGTGCCAGCAGCCAAGACGAATACTACTACGAGCAGTACTTC. Its protein is CASSQDEYYYEQYF.